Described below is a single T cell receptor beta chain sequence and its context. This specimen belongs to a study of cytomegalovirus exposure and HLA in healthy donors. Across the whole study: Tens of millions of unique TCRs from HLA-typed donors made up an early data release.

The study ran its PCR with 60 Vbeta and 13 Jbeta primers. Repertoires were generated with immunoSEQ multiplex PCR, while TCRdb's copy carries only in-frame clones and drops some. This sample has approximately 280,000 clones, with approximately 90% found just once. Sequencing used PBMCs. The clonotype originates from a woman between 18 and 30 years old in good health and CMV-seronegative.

The CDR3 reads CASSPAREYGYTF. The DNA for the CDR3 is TGCGCCAGCAGCCCTGCCCGGGAGTATGGCTACACCTTC. This chain links TRBV5-1 with TRBJ1-2; D gene uncertain. Per the germline V gene, CDR1 is SGHRS and CDR2 is YFSETQ. The V and J ends lost 4 bases and 5 bases respectively, with 12 bases between them. The CDR3 is 13 residues long.